Following are 8 T cell receptor beta chains from one sample sequenced in a study of T cells after yellow fever vaccination. TCRdb passed the 5' RACE reads through MiXCR, listing each CDR3 protein once. The data show some 550,000 distinct CDR3 sequences, 15% to 20% seen once. The source material was PBMCs, sampled 15 days after the yellow fever booster vaccination. Receptor source: a man aged 30 to 45 who received the YFV17D yellow fever vaccine.

The rearrangement links TRBV20-1 to TRBJ2-7; 13 nucleotides agree with TRBD2. Germline V gene lookup returns CDR1 DFQATT and CDR2 SNEGSKA (reference sequence). The CDR3 is made up of 14 amino acids. With 5 bases clipped from V and 6 bases from J, the junction kept 7 bases outside the gene matches. This CDR3 is CSARGLAGVSEQYF. The CDR3 region has the DNA TGCAGTGCTCGCGGACTAGCGGGAGTCAGCGAGCAGTACTTC.

This clonotype was counted between two and nine times. The V call is TRBV20-1, the J call TRBJ1-5; 7 bases agree with TRBD1. The CDR3 covers 12 residues. The V gene end was trimmed by 6 bases and the J gene end by 4 bases; junction bases not matched to a gene: 3. In germline, CDR1 is DFQATT, CDR2 SNEGSKA (reference sequence). This CDR3 reads CSATGENQPQHF. The CDR3 nucleotides are TGCAGTGCCACAGGGGAGAATCAGCCCCAGCATTTT.

The chain carries TRBV7-9 and TRBJ1-1, with D tentatively TRBD1 (5 bases). Trimming shortened V by 1 base and J by 3 bases, and 9 bases separated the two germline ends. Per germline, CDR1 SEHNR and CDR2 FQNEAQ (reference sequence). The CDR3 loop spans 14 amino acids. The CDR3 sequence is CASSLVGGDTEAFF. CDR3 coding DNA: TGTGCCAGCAGCTTAGTCGGGGGTGACACTGAAGCTTTCTTT.

This clonotype has only a few counts. V gene TRBV7-9 combines with J gene TRBJ1-5; possible D gene TRBD1, 5 bases. The V gene's germline CDR1 is SEHNR and CDR2 FQNEAQ (reference sequence). The ends were cut back, 1 base at V and 5 bases at J, with 9 bases in the middle. The CDR3 is made up of 14 amino acids. This chain's CDR3 is CASSLEGFHQPQHF. In nucleotides, the CDR3 is TGTGCCAGCAGCTTAGAGGGGTTCCATCAGCCCCAGCATTTT.

This clonotype was recorded many times. The chain couples TRBV12-3 or TRBV12-4 to TRBJ2-1; TRBD1 might be the D (6 bases). Trimming left V 3 bases short and J 0 bases short, with 21 bases between. There are 19 residues in the CDR3. This CDR3 reads CASSFRGSGRLSSYNEQFF. CDR3 DNA: TGTGCCAGCAGTTTTAGGGGGAGTGGCCGTCTCAGCTCCTACAATGAGCAGTTCTTC.

This clonotype was observed a handful of times. The rearrangement links TRBV18 to TRBJ2-7; 7 bases agree with TRBD1. V shed 3 bases and J 5 bases; nucleotides not matched to a gene: 4. This CDR3 is 13 amino acids long. In germline, CDR1 is KGHSH, CDR2 LQKENI. CDR3 residues: CASSPQQGNEQYF. The CDR3 region has the DNA TGTGCCAGCTCACCTCAACAGGGGAACGAGCAGTACTTC.

V gene TRBV28 combines with J gene TRBJ2-7, with 9 bases identical to TRBD1. The CDR3 contains 20 residues. The V and J ends lost 4 bases and 1 base, in that order; junction bases with no gene match: 20. Germline V gene lookup returns CDR1 MDHEN and CDR2 SYDVKM. The CDR3 here is CASSWGAGTGLLFRSYEQYF. The CDR3 DNA is TGTGCCAGCAGTTGGGGGGCGGGGACAGGGTTATTGTTTCGGTCCTACGAGCAGTACTTC.

The chain has TRBV20-1 and TRBJ1-1; D unclear. This CDR3 has 15 amino acids. The germline V and J ends were trimmed by 6 bases and 0 bases, with 17 bases remaining between them. CDR1 and CDR2 (germline): DFQATT, SNEGSKA (reference sequence). The CDR3 DNA reads as TGCAGTGCACCCTACGGGAGGGTGATGAACACTGAAGCTTTCTTT. Protein sequence: CSAPYGRVMNTEAFF.